This T cell receptor beta chain was captured by sequencing in a study of T cells after yellow fever vaccination (dated by TCRdb to the late 2010s). Some background on the complete study: The SMART-Seq v4 Ultra Low Input RNA kit was used to prepare libraries from fractions with low cell numbers. To follow T-cell clones before and after primary and booster YFV17D yellow fever vaccination, bulk TCR alpha and beta repertoires were sequenced over time. Two healthy male donors, one aged 18 to 30 and one aged 30 to 39 years, were included in the cohort. Blood was drawn at multiple timepoints before and after primary and secondary immunization, with bulk PBMC replicates and cell subsets isolated.

This clonotype was counted only a few times. Its target antigen remains unknown. Per-base quality was not reported, and no clone a single base away is much larger than it. The CDR3 measures 13 amino acids from cysteine to phenylalanine. The only DNA kept is the CDR3, 39 bases in frame from the first base. CDR1 SGHNT and CDR2 YYREEE are derived from the germline V gene (reference sequence). V gives up 6 bases and J gives up 7 bases, and the segment between their germline ends measures 14 bases. The treatment or condition label, as the study defines it: live attenuated yellow fever vaccine strain. At every blood-draw timepoint, two biological replicates of bulk PBMCs were collected. PBMCs were isolated from peripheral blood using a standard Ficoll-Paque protocol. TriZol was used to extract RNA from bulk PBMCs, from CD4 and CD8 fractions, and from dextramer-positive and dextramer-negative fractions. Findings and caveats that apply to the study as a whole: Most clones expanded after primary vaccination were re-detected after the booster (approximately 96% of CD4 and 88% of CD8), suggesting broad memory maintenance. Only a couple of donors were included in the study, so the extent to which the findings can be generalized is limited. A small fraction of clonotypes showed up in both the CD4 and CD8 compartments, probably as a result of convergent recombination. Compared with the primary T-cell response, the secondary T-cell response was faster but weaker, reaching its peak on day 5 rather than on day 15. Because abundant contaminating clonotypes from the bulk population could be contained in FACS-sorted repertoires, computational filtering was required.

TCR cDNA was synthesized by 5'RACE template switching, which introduced a universal primer site and unique molecular identifiers. Priming for cDNA synthesis came from both the TCR alpha and TCR beta constant segments. Library amplification involved two PCR steps, and the second step added sample barcodes and sequencing adapters. Sequencing of libraries was performed on Illumina HiSeq 2500 (2x100 bp) or NovaSeq (2x150 bp). The paper's processing steps were these. MIGEC handled demultiplexing of reads and collapsing into UMI consensus sequences, while MiXCR performed V(D)J alignment. Using edgeR on replicate PBMC samples, clonotypes were called vaccine-responding if FDR was below 0.01 and the log2 fold change was above 5 up to day 15. Each bulk clonotype received a CD4 or CD8 identity based on whether the sequenced CD4 or CD8 repertoire contained that clonotype at higher abundance. TCRdb applied fastp at Q25 and MiXCR to the public reads, then kept only in-frame beta chains. Every distinct CDR3 protein forms one entry, paired with its most common genes and DNA. What appears here as the V and J calls and clone size reflects TCRdb's work, not the paper's. The table for this sample lists some 500,000 distinct CDR3 sequences; around an eighth of them were counted only once. The top ten clonotypes cover around 15% of the sample.

Sequenced material: PBMCs, taken on the day of the yellow fever booster vaccination. The clonotype originates from a man aged 30 to 39 who received the YFV17D yellow fever vaccine. This chain is built from TRBV5-4 and TRBJ2-4, with no D gene named confidently. The CDR3 protein sequence reads: CASKNPISNIQYF. The DNA reads TGTGCCAGCAAAAACCCTATTTCCAACATTCAGTACTTC.